This TCR beta chain stems from a study of OX40 agonist ivuxolimab in advanced cancers. Study-wide context: Ivuxolimab, which targeted the costimulatory receptor OX40 (CD134), was an agonistic, fully human IgG2 monoclonal antibody. Intravenous ivuxolimab was administered to patients every 2 weeks at six dose levels: 0.01, 0.1, 0.3, 1.5, 3 and 10 mg/kg. Of the roughly 51 patients in dose escalation, 19 had hepatocellular carcinoma, around 15 had melanoma, 9 had renal cell carcinoma and 9 had head and neck cancer. A male proportion of roughly 80% and a mean age of about 60 years, ranging from about 20 to 79, were recorded for the dose-escalation cohort. Prior anti-PD-1, anti-PD-L1 or anti-CTLA-4 therapy was permitted, and checkpoint inhibitors had been received by less than 45% of dose-escalation patients. Partial responses were achieved by three dose-escalation patients, of whom one had hepatocellular carcinoma and two had cutaneous melanoma. The point of sequencing TCRbeta in the periphery was to test whether ivuxolimab changed TCR sequence diversity and drove clonal T-cell expansion. The paper covers the monotherapy dose-escalation part of the phase I ivuxolimab trial, which included N = 52 patients. What the work shows at the level of the full study, not this receptor alone: Low levels of normalized T-cell clonal expansion were also seen in some patients who did not respond. The antigen specificity of the clonally expanded peripheral T cells was not determined. At doses of 0.1 to 3.0 mg/kg, clonal expansion of both CD4+ and CD8+ blood T cells was observed from baseline to week 6. After ivuxolimab, expanded clones were on average more numerous among CD8+ T cells than among CD4+ T cells. In partial responders in the 0.1-3.0 mg/kg groups, normalized peripheral clonal expansion was found to be among the lowest, especially among CD8+ T cells.

The germline ends are 19 bases apart after V is trimmed by 2 bases and J by 11 bases. The germline V gene (reference sequence) gives CDR1 as GTSNPN and CDR2 as SVGIG. The CDR3 runs 14 amino acids, cysteine and phenylalanine included. Left in the record is the CDR3 DNA by itself, 42 bases read in frame from the first base. The trial excluded patients who had a history of autoimmune disease or were on systemic immunosuppression. Peripheral blood for TCR sequencing was collected from all dose cohorts at baseline, on cycle 4 day 1, and on cycle 7 day 1. The samples were taken from a phase I, first-in-human, multicenter, open-label dose-escalation trial of ivuxolimab. Adults with locally advanced or metastatic melanoma, renal cell, hepatocellular, or head and neck squamous cell carcinoma were enrolled in the trial. Before TCR sequencing, CD4+ T cells and CD8+ T cells were sorted from peripheral blood as separate populations.

In this sample, this clone turned up a few times. This receptor's antigen is unknown. No base quality information exists; no much larger clone differs at one position. To sequence the TCRbeta CDR3 region, genomic DNA was isolated from the sorted cells. TCRbeta CDR3 regions were sequenced using the immunoSEQ Assay. TCRdb holds this immuneACCESS table with in-frame rearrangements only. Some clones are missing; in checked studies, unresolved V genes explain under half, and the rest has no known cause. For this sample there are around 70,000 clones; approximately 84% appear just once. 5% of the sample lies in the top ten.

The input for sequencing was CD4+ or CD8+ T cells sorted from blood, taken in a trial of the OX40 agonist ivuxolimab. The TCR originated in an adult with an advanced solid tumor such as melanoma, head and neck, liver or kidney cancer. The rearranged chain carries TRBV30 and TRBJ2-1; possibly the D gene is TRBD2, per 8 matching bases. The nucleotide sequence is TGTGCCTGGAGTAAGGGGGCTAGCGGGCCCAAGCAGTTCTTC. Translated, this gives CAWSKGASGPKQFF.